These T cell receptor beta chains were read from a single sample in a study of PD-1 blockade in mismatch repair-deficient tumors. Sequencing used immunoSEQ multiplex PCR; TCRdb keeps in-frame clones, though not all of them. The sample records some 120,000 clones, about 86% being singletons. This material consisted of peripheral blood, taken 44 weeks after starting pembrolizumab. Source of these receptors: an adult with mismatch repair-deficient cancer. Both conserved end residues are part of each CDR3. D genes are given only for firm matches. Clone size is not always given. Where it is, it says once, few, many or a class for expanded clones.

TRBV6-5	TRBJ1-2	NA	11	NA	TGTGCCAGCAGTGGGAACTATGGCTACACCTTC	CASSGNYGYTF
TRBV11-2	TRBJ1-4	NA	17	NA	TGTGCCAGCAGCTTAGATCGAGTCCGGGGGCGAACTGAAAAACTGTTTTTT	CASSLDRVRGRTEKLFF
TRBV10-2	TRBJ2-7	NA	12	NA	TGCGCCATCAGAGGGGAGGAGTACGAGCAGTACTTC	CAIRGEEYEQYF
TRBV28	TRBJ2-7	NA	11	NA	TGTGCCAGCAGATACAGGGACGAGCAGTACTTC	CASRYRDEQYF
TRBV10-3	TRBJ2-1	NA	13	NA	TGTGCCATCAGTGAGTCAGGCCCTAGGCCGCAGTTCTTC	CAISESGPRPQFF
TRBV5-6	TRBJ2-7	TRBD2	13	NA	TGTGCCAGCCACCGGGGGGGGACCTACGAGCAGTACTTC	CASHRGGTYEQYF
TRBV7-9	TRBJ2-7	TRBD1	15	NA	TGTGCCAGCAGCTTATTAGGGACAGGGTCCCTCGAGCAGTACTTC	CASSLLGTGSLEQYF
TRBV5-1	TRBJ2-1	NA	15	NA	TGCGCCAGCAGCTTTCGGGAGACACTCTACAATGAGCAGTTCTTC	CASSFRETLYNEQFF
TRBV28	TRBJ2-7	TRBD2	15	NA	TGTGCCTCAACAGGGAGACTAGCGGATACCTACGAGCAGTACTTC	CASTGRLADTYEQYF
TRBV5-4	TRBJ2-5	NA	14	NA	TGTGCCAGCAGCTTGGAAGGGCCGGGGAAGACCCAGTACTTC	CASSLEGPGKTQYF
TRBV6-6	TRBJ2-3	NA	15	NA	TGTGCCAGCACCCACGGGCTCACTAGCACAGATACGCAGTATTTT	CASTHGLTSTDTQYF
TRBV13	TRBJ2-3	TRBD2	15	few	TGTGCCAGCAGCCAACTAGCGGGAGGCACAGATACGCAGTATTTT	CASSQLAGGTDTQYF